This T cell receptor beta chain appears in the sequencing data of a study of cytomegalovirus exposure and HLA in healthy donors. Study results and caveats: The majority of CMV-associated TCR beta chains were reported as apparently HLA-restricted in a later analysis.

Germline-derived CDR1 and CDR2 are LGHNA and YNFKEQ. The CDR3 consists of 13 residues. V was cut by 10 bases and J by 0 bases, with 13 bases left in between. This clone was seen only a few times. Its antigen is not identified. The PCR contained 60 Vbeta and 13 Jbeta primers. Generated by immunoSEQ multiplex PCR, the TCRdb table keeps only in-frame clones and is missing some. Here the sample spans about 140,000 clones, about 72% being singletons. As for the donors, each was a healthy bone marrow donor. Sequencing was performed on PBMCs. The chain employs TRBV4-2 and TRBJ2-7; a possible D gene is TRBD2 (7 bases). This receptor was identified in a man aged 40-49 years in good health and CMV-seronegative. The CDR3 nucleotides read TGTGCCACAGGGGACTACCGCTCCTACGAGCAGTACTTC. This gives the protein CATGDYRSYEQYF.